This T cell receptor beta chain was found in a study of molecular identifiers for immune sequencing clone quantification. Points from the study as a whole: A shared barcode on identical TCR molecules could lead to underestimated sizes for highly expanded clones.

TCRdb reanalysed the PCR reads using MiXCR and keeps one entry per CDR3 protein. This sample has approximately 550,000 distinct CDR3 sequences, with about a fifth found just once. It was from 20,000 to 1,000,000 sorted cells, with 10%, 30% or 50% RNA, that naive CD8 libraries came. Remarks on this clonotype: Its antigen remains unknown.

The V end lost 3 bases, the J end lost 4 bases, and 13 bases lay between the germline ends. This CDR3 spans 14 amino acids. Looked up from germline, CDR1 is MNHNS and CDR2 is SASEGT. The chain is built from TRBV6-1 and TRBJ2-7; no clear D gene. The sample comprised naive CD8+ T cells from blood, with Jurkat cell RNA spiked in. Subset here: FACS-sorted CD8+CD4-CCR7+CD45RA+ naive T cells. The receptor comes from a human donor in good health. Some libraries in this study had Jurkat cell RNA spiked in. CDR3 region: CASSEQGPPYEQYF. For the CDR3, the DNA is TGTGCCAGCAGTGAGCAAGGCCCGCCGTACGAGCAGTACTTC.